This record concerns one TCR beta chain sequence. Its target is unknown. Use of 60 Vbeta and 13 Jbeta primers characterized the PCR. TCRdb's table, derived via immunoSEQ multiplex PCR, lists solely in-frame clones and lacks some. The table lists some 120,000 clones, 83% of them singletons. The sample comes from a study of cytomegalovirus exposure and HLA in healthy donors. Study-level points and caveats: It was approximately 160 TCR beta chains that were listed as cytomegalovirus-associated. Rarity held for most TCR sequences, but there were some public TCRs that occurred in many donors. Later analysis revealed greater clonal expansion in HLA-associated TCR beta chains than in equally common others. Fewer N-insertions (relative to the roughly 730-donor mean) were reportedly seen in an Asian-associated ancestry cluster in a later analysis.

This clonotype was obtained from a woman aged 35 to 49 in good health and CMV-seropositive. The specimen sequenced was PBMCs.

The CDR3 protein is CASSFNPGPNTEAFF. Written as DNA, the CDR3 is TGTGCCAGCAGTTTTAACCCAGGGCCGAACACTGAAGCTTTCTTT. V is TRBV6-5 and J is TRBJ1-1, with D possibly being TRBD1 (5 bases). V was trimmed by 4 bases and J by 1 base, leaving 13 bases between them. CDR3 length: 15 amino acids. Looked up from germline, CDR1 is MNHEY and CDR2 is SVGAGI.